Listed below are T cell receptor beta chains from one sample, sequenced in a study of cytomegalovirus exposure and HLA in healthy donors. Only in-frame clones appear in the TCRdb table, and some are missing; sequencing was by immunoSEQ multiplex PCR. The sample comprises more than 90,000 clones, about 81% of which are singletons, and about 9.4% rests with the top ten. Sequences were obtained from PBMCs. The receptors derive from a man aged 45-65 years in good health and CMV-seronegative. CDR3s include the opening cysteine and the closing phenylalanine or tryptophan. D genes are given only for firm matches. Size tells how often a clone was seen (once, few, many) or the class of an expanded clone, and some rows leave it out.

d_call	clone_size	v_call	cdr3_length	j_call	cdr3_nt	cdr3_aa
TRBD2	NA	TRBV7-9	14	TRBJ2-5	TGTGCCAGCAGCTTTATTAGCGGGGAAGAGACCCAGTACTTC	CASSFISGEETQYF
NA	few	TRBV30	13	TRBJ1-4	TGTGCCTGGAGTGTACAGGGTTGGGAAAAACTGTTTTTT	CAWSVQGWEKLFF
TRBD2	NA	TRBV2	16	TRBJ2-5	TGTGCCAGCATCTACTTACTAGCGGGGAACCAAGAGACCCAGTACTTC	CASIYLLAGNQETQYF
NA	NA	TRBV5-1	15	TRBJ2-3	TGCGCCAGCAGCTTCGGGACATCTAGCACAGATACGCAGTATTTT	CASSFGTSSTDTQYF
NA	NA	TRBV2	12	TRBJ2-3	TGTGCCAGCAGTGGCAGTAGGGGCACGCAGTATTTT	CASSGSRGTQYF
TRBD1	NA	TRBV29-1	15	TRBJ2-7	TGCAGCGTTGAACACGGACAGGGGGTTTCCTACGAGCAGTACTTC	CSVEHGQGVSYEQYF
TRBD2	few	TRBV30	13	TRBJ2-1	TGTGCCTGGAGTTTGGGGGGGTCCAATGAGCAGTTCTTC	CAWSLGGSNEQFF
TRBD1	NA	TRBV18	14	TRBJ1-1	TGTGCCAGCTCACAGGGACAGGGGGGAACTGAAGCTTTCTTT	CASSQGQGGTEAFF
NA	NA	TRBV7-8	18	TRBJ1-2	TGTGCCAGCAGCCCGGGAACGGGGACACGAAAAAATAACTATGGCTACACCTTC	CASSPGTGTRKNNYGYTF
NA	NA	TRBV11-2	15	TRBJ2-1	TGTGCCAGCAGCCCTAGGAGTTATGGGGGGAATGAGCAGTTCTTC	CASSPRSYGGNEQFF
NA	once	TRBV5-1	15	TRBJ2-3	TGCGCCAGCAGCTTGGACGGGACTAGCACAGATACGCAGTATTTT	CASSLDGTSTDTQYF